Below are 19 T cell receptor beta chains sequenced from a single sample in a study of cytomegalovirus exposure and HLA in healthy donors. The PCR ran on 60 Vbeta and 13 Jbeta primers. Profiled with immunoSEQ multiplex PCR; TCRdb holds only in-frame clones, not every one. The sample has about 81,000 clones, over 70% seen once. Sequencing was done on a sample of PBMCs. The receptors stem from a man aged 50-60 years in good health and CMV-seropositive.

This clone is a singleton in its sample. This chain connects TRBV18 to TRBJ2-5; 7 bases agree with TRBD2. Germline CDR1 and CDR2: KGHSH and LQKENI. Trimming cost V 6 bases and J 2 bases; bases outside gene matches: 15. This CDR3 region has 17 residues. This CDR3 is CASSPGILASKQETQYF. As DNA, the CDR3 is TGTGCCAGCTCTCCTGGAATACTAGCGAGTAAACAAGAGACCCAGTACTTC. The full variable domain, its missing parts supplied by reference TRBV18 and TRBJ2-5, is NAGVMQNPRHLVRRRGQEARLRCSPMKGHSHVYWYRQLPEEGLKFMVYLQKENIIDESGMPKERFSAEFPKEGPSILRIQQVVRGDSAAYFCASSPGILASKQETQYFGPGTRLLVL.

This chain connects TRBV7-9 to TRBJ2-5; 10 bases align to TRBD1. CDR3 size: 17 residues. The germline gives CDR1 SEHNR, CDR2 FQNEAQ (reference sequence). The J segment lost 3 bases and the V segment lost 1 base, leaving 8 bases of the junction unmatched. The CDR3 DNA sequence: TGTGCCAGCAGCTTAGGCCTGGGACAGGGGAGGGAAGAGACCCAGTACTTC. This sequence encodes CASSLGLGQGREETQYF.

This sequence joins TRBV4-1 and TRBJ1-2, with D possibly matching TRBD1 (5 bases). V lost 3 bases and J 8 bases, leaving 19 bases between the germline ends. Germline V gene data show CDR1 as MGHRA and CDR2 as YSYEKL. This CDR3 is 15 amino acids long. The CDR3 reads CASSHPWQGRGGYTF. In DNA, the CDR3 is TGCGCCAGCAGCCACCCATGGCAGGGTCGTGGAGGCTACACCTTC.

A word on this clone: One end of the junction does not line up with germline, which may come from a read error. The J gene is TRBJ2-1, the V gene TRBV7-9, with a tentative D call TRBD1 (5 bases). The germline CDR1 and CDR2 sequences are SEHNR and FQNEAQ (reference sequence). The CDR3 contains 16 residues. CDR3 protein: CSSSPSLGDPYNEQFF. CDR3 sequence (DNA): TGTTCCAGCAGCCCATCTTTAGGGGATCCTTACAATGAGCAGTTCTTC. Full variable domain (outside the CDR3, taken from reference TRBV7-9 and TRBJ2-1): DTGVSQNPRHKITKRGQNVTFRCDPISEHNRLYWYRQTLGQGPEFLTYFQNEAQLEKSRLLSDRFSAERPKGSFSTLEIQRTEQGDSAMYLCSSSPSLGDPYNEQFFGPGTRLTVL.

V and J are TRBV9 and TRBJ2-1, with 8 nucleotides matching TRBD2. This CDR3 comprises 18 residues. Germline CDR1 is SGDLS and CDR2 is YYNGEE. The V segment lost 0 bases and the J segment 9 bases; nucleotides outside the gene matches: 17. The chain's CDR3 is CASSVGILAGNHLGEQFF. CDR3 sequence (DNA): TGTGCCAGCAGCGTAGGAATTTTAGCGGGGAACCACCTGGGTGAGCAGTTCTTC.

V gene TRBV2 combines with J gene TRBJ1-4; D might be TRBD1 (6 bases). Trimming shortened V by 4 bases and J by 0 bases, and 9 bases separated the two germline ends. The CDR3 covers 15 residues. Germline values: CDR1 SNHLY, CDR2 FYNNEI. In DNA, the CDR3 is TGTGCCAGCAGTGCACAGGGTGCAACTAATGAAAAACTGTTTTTT. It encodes CASSAQGATNEKLFF.

Written as DNA, the CDR3 is TGTGCCAGCAGCATCGGACTAGCGGGCTACGAGCAGTACTTC. Translated, it gives CASSIGLAGYEQYF. J is TRBJ2-7 and V is TRBV11-1; 11 bases line up with TRBD2. The CDR3 sequence is 14 residues long. After removal of 5 bases from V and 3 bases from J, the junction contained 3 bases not matched to a gene. Germline V gene data show CDR1 as SGHAT and CDR2 as FQDESV (reference sequence).

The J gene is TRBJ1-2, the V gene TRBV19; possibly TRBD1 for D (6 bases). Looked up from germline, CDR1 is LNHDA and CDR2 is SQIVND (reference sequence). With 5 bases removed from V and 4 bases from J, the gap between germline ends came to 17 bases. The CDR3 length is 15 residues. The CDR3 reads CASSVSRGSGYGYTF. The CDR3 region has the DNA TGTGCCAGTAGTGTCTCCAGGGGATCGGGCTATGGCTACACCTTC. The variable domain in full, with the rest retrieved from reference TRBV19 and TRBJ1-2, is DGGITQSPKYLFRKEGQNVTLSCEQNLNHDAMYWYRQDPGQGLRLIYYSQIVNDFQKGDIAEGYSVSREKKESFPLTVTSAQKNPTAFYLCASSVSRGSGYGYTFGSGTRLTVV.

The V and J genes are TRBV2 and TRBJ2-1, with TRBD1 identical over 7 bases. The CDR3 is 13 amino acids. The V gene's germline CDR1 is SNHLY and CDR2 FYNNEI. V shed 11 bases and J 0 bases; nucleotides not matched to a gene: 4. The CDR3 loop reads CASGQVSYNEQFF. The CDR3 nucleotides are TGTGCCTCAGGACAGGTCTCCTACAATGAGCAGTTCTTC.

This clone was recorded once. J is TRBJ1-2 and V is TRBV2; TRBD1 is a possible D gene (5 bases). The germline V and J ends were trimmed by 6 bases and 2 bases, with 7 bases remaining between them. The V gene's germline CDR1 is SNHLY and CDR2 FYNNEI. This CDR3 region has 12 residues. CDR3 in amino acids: CASSRENYGYTF. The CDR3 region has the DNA TGTGCCAGCAGCAGGGAAAACTATGGCTACACCTTC.

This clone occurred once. The CDR3 region has the DNA TGTGCCAGTCTCCCCCGGACCAGCGGGAGGGCCCCAGATACGCAGTATTTT. Protein: CASLPRTSGRAPDTQYF. The chain employs TRBV19 and TRBJ2-3, with TRBD2 identical over 10 bases. This CDR3 region has 17 residues. Germline V gives CDR1 LNHDA, CDR2 SQIVND (reference sequence). V dropped 8 bases and J dropped 4; count of bases not matched to a gene: 15.

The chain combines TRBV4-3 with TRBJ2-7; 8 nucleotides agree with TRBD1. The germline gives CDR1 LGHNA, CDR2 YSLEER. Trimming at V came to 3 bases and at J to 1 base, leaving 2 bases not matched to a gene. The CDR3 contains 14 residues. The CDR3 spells CASSHGQGSYEQYF. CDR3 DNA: TGCGCCAGCAGCCACGGACAGGGATCCTACGAGCAGTACTTC.

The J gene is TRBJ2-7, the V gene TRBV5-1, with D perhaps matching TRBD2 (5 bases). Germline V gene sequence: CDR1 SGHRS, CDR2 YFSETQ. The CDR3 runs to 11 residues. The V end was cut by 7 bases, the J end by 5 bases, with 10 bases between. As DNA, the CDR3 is TGCGCCAGCCGGGGAGCCGACGAGCAGTACTTC. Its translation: CASRGADEQYF.

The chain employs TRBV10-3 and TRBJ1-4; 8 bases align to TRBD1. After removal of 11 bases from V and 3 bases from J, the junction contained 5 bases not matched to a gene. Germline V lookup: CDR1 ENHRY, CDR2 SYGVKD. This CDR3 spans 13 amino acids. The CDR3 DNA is TGTGCCTCCGGACAGGGACCTAATGAAAAACTGTTTTTT. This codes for CASGQGPNEKLFF.

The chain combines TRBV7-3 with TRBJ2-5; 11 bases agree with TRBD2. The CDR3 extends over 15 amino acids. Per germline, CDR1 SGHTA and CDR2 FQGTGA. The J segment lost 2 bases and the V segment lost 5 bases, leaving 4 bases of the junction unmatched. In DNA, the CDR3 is TGTGCCAGCAGCACTAGCGGGAGATGGCAAGAGACCCAGTACTTC. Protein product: CASSTSGRWQETQYF.

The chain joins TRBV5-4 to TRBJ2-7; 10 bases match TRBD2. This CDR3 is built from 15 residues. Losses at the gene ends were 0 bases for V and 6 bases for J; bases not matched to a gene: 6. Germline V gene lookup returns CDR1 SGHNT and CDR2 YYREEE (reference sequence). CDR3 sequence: CASSLELAGVSEQYF. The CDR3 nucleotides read TGTGCCAGCAGCTTGGAGCTAGCGGGAGTATCCGAGCAGTACTTC.

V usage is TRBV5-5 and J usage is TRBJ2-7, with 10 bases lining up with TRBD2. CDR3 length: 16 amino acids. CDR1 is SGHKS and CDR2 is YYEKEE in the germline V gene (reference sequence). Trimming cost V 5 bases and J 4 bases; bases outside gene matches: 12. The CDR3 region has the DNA TGTGCCAGCAGTCAGCTCCTAGCGGGAGCAAGGTACGAGCAGTACTTC. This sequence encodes CASSQLLAGARYEQYF.

The DNA of the CDR3 is TGTGCCTGGGCAGGACTAGCGGATGAGCAGTTCTTC. Residues: CAWAGLADEQFF. The chain joins TRBV30 to TRBJ2-1; 10 bases map to TRBD2. Germline assignment: CDR1 GTSNPN and CDR2 SVGIG (reference sequence). The V gene end was trimmed by 5 bases and the J gene end by 8 bases; junction bases not matched to a gene: 3. The CDR3 loop spans 12 amino acids.

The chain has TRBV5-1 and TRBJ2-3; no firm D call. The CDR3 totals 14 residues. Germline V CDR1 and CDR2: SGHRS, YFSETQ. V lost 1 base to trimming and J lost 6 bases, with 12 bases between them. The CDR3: CASSLLTASDTQYF. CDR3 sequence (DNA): TGCGCCAGCAGCTTGTTAACCGCGTCGGATACGCAGTATTTT.